This T cell receptor (beta chain) is drawn from a study of cytomegalovirus exposure and HLA in healthy donors. The germline CDR1 and CDR2 sequences are LNHDA and SQIVND (reference sequence). The V and J ends lost 3 bases and 5 bases, in that order; junction bases with no gene match: 5. This CDR3 spans 14 amino acids. In the PCR, 60 Vbeta and 13 Jbeta primers were used. This table comes from immunoSEQ multiplex PCR, and its TCRdb copy is limited to in-frame clones, with some not included. Of about 150,000 clones listed, about 64% are singletons. The source material was PBMCs. The source of this sequence is a woman aged 55-70 years in good health and CMV-seropositive. V is TRBV19 and J is TRBJ2-7, with TRBD2 matching 9 bases. This chain's CDR3 is CASSIAGGPHEQYF. CDR3 in DNA: TGTGCCAGTAGTATCGCGGGAGGGCCCCACGAGCAGTACTTC.